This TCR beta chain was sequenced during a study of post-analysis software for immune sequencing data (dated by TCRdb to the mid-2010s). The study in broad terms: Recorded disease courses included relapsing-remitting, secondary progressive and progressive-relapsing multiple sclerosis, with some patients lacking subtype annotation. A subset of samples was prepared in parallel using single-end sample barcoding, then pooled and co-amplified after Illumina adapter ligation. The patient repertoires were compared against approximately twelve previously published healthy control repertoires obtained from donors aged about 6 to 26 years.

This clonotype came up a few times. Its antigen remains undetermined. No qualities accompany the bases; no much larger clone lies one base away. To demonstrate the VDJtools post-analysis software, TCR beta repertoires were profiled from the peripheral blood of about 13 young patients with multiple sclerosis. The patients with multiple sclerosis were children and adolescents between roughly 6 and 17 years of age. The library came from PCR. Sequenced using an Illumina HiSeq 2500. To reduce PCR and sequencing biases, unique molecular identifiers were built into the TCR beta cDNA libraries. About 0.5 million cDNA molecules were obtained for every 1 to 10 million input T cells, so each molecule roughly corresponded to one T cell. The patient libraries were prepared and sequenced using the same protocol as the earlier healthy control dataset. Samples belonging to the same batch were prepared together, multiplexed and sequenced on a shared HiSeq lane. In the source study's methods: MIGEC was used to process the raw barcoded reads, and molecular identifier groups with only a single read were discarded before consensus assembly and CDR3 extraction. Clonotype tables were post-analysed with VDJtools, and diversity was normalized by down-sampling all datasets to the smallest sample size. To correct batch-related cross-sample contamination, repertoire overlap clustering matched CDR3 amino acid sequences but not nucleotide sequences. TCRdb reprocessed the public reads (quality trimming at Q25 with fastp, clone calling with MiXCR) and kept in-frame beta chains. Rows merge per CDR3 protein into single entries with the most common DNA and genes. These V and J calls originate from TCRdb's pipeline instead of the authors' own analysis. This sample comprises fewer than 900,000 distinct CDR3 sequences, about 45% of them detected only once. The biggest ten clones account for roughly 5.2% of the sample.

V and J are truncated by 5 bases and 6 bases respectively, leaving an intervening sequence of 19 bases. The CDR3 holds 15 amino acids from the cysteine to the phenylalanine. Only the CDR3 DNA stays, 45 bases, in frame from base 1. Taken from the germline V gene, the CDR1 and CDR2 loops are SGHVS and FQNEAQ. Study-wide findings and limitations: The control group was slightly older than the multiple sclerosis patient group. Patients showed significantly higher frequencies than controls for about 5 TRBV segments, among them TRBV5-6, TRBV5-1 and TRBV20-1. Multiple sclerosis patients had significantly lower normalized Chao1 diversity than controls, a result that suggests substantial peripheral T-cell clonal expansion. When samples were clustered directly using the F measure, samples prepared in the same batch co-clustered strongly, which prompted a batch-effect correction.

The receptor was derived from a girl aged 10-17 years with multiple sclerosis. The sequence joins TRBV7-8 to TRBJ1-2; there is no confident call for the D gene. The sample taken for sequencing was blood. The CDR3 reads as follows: CASSLRTSPSDGYTF. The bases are TGTGCCAGCAGCCTACGAACCTCTCCGTCCGATGGCTACACCTTC.